The 32 T cell receptor beta chains presented below share a single source sample, sequenced in a study of cytomegalovirus exposure and HLA in healthy donors. The primer mix had 60 Vbeta and 13 Jbeta primers. The protocol was immunoSEQ multiplex PCR, while the TCRdb copy is restricted to in-frame clones and leaves out a portion. The sample yields about 98,000 clones, roughly 77% seen once. Source material: PBMCs. The receptors come from a man between 35 and 55 years old in good health and CMV-seronegative.

The CDR3 spells CASSRGGTGGQPQHF. CDR3 coding DNA: TGTGCCAGCAGCCGAGGAGGGACCGGCGGTCAGCCCCAGCATTTT. The chain has TRBV7-9 and TRBJ1-5; D might be TRBD1 (5 bases). Germline V CDR1 and CDR2: SEHNR, FQNEAQ (reference sequence). This CDR3 has 15 residues. V was shortened by 5 bases and J by 6 bases, with 17 bases between the two germline ends.

The V call is TRBV20-1, the J call TRBJ2-1, with D maybe TRBD1 (5 bases). The V gene lost 8 bases and the J gene lost 6 bases, with 8 bases spanning the gap. This CDR3 contains 10 residues. Germline-derived CDR1 and CDR2 are DFQATT and SNEGSKA (reference sequence). The CDR3 sequence: CSSGRNEQFF. CDR3 sequence (DNA): TGCAGTTCAGGGCGCAATGAGCAGTTCTTC.

The chain employs TRBV6-5 and TRBJ2-2; 8 bases map to TRBD1. This CDR3 comprises 13 residues. Trimming removed 8 bases from V and 4 bases from J; junction bases left unmatched: 3. The V gene's germline CDR1 is MNHEY and CDR2 SVGAGI. For the CDR3, the DNA is TGTGCCAGCGGACAGGGCGGCACCGGGGAGCTGTTTTTT. Translated: CASGQGGTGELFF.

Points on this clone: This specimen includes other DNA sequences encoding the same CDR3. V is TRBV6-1 and J is TRBJ1-5, with TRBD1 as a possible D gene (5 bases). Per germline, CDR1 MNHNS and CDR2 SASEGT. CDR3 length: 14 residues. V lost 3 bases, J lost 1 base, and 7 bases lay in between. The CDR3 DNA reads as TGTGCCAGCAGTGAGGGGGGAAGCAATCAGCCCCAGCATTTT. This codes for CASSEGGSNQPQHF.

CDR3 nucleotide sequence: TGTGCCAGCAGCTTATTGGGCGCCGCGAACACCGGGGAGCTGTTTTTT. Translated: CASSLLGAANTGELFF. The chain recombines TRBV7-2 with TRBJ2-2; D unresolved. V was trimmed by 2 bases and J by 0 bases, leaving 10 bases between them. CDR1 and CDR2 from the germline V gene are SGHTA and FQGNSA. CDR3 size: 16 residues.

V gene TRBV25-1 combines with J gene TRBJ2-2, with 7 positions matching TRBD1. V lost 4 bases and J lost 2; bases outside the gene matches: 4. The CDR3 runs to 15 residues. Germline values: CDR1 MGHDK, CDR2 SYGVNS. The CDR3 DNA reads TGTGCCAGCAGTGGTCGACAGGGCAACACCGGGGAGCTGTTTTTT. Its translation is CASSGRQGNTGELFF.

This clone was found a few times. The chain links TRBV10-3 to TRBJ1-6; 9 bases fit TRBD1. Trimming cost V 10 bases and J 8 bases; bases outside gene matches: 12. CDR3 size: 15 residues. CDR1 is ENHRY, CDR2 SYGVKD, per germline. CDR3 protein: CASSATDRGDSPLHF. CDR3 in DNA: TGTGCCAGCAGCGCTACGGACAGGGGAGATTCACCCCTCCACTTT.

CDR3 loop: CASSQGHPGETQYF. The CDR3 DNA is TGTGCCAGCAGTCAAGGACACCCCGGAGAGACCCAGTACTTC. The chain couples TRBV6-5 to TRBJ2-5, with D tentatively TRBD1 (5 bases). From germline, CDR1 is MNHEY and CDR2 SVGAGI. The CDR3 runs 14 residues. Trimming left V 5 bases short and J 4 bases short, with 14 bases between.

This chain uses TRBV18 with TRBJ2-1; TRBD2 might be the D (6 bases). CDR3 length equals 15 residues. Between the trimmed V and J ends, which lost 3 bases and 4 bases, there was a span of 13 bases. CDR1 is KGHSH and CDR2 is LQKENI in the germline V gene. The CDR3 DNA follows: TGTGCCAGCTCACCGAAGCGGGTATCTTACAATGAGCAGTTCTTC. Translation: CASSPKRVSYNEQFF. The full variable domain, rest sourced from reference TRBV18 and TRBJ2-1, is NAGVMQNPRHLVRRRGQEARLRCSPMKGHSHVYWYRQLPEEGLKFMVYLQKENIIDESGMPKERFSAEFPKEGPSILRIQQVVRGDSAAYFCASSPKRVSYNEQFFGPGTRLTVL.

The rearrangement joins TRBV18 to TRBJ1-5, with 7 bases lining up with TRBD1. Trimming cost V 2 bases and J 6 bases; bases outside gene matches: 10. CDR3 length equals 16 residues. Germline-derived CDR1 and CDR2 are KGHSH and LQKENI. CDR3: CASSPKTSGGSQPQHF. The CDR3 coding sequence is TGTGCCAGCTCACCAAAAACCTCAGGGGGGAGTCAGCCCCAGCATTTT.

This clone was recorded a few times. This chain's CDR3 is CASSETYRGLGSNQPQHF. CDR3 sequence (DNA): TGTGCCAGCAGTGAAACATACAGGGGGCTGGGGAGCAATCAGCCCCAGCATTTT. The rearrangement uses TRBV6-1 and TRBJ1-5, with 9 bases aligning to TRBD1. V was clipped by 2 bases and J by 1 base; unmatched bases: 9. Germline V gene data show CDR1 as MNHNS and CDR2 as SASEGT. CDR3 length equals 18 residues.

The chain is built from TRBV11-3 and TRBJ2-5; a possible D gene is TRBD2 (5 bases). Germline V gene sequence: CDR1 SGHNT, CDR2 YENEEA. Deletions cut 1 base from V and 5 bases from J, with 14 bases between. There are 15 residues in the CDR3. Here the CDR3 reads CASSLGGRGEETQYF. In DNA, the CDR3 is TGTGCCAGCAGCTTAGGTGGGAGAGGAGAGGAGACCCAGTACTTC.

The chain uses TRBV7-8 and TRBJ1-4, with a weak D call TRBD1 (6 bases). This CDR3 is built from 14 residues. Trimming shortened V by 3 bases and J by 7 bases, and 12 bases separated the two germline ends. Germline V CDR1 and CDR2: SGHVS, FQNEAQ. This CDR3 reads CASSLERGSEKLFF. In DNA form, the CDR3 reads TGTGCCAGCAGCTTGGAGAGGGGGAGTGAAAAACTGTTTTTT. The variable domain in full, with the rest retrieved from reference TRBV7-8 and TRBJ1-4, is GAGVSQSPRYKVAKRGQDVALRCDPISGHVSLFWYQQALGQGPEFLTYFQNEAQLDKSGLPSDRFFAERPEGSVSTLKIQRTQQEDSAVYLCASSLERGSEKLFFGSGTQLSVL.

This clone was counted between two and nine times. This chain uses TRBV18 with TRBJ1-3; no clear D. V lost 6 bases, J lost 0 bases, and 12 bases lay in between. Germline loops: CDR1 KGHSH, CDR2 LQKENI. CDR3 length equals 15 residues. CDR3 in DNA: TGTGCCAGCTCCTACTCCGGGAGCTCTGGAAACACCATATATTTT. Encoded protein: CASSYSGSSGNTIYF.

The chain couples TRBV12-5 to TRBJ2-1, with a possible D match to TRBD2 (7 bases). Germline CDR1 LGHNT, CDR2 FRNRAP. This CDR3 has 13 amino acids. The ends were cut back, 9 bases at V and 6 bases at J, with 15 bases in the middle. The CDR3 DNA reads TGTGCTAGGGACGGGGGGCTTGTCAATGAGCAGTTCTTC. Protein sequence: CARDGGLVNEQFF.

This clone has just a few counts. The chain combines TRBV10-3 with TRBJ2-5, with D possibly TRBD1 on 5 matching bases. Germline CDR1 and CDR2: ENHRY and SYGVKD. The CDR3 extends over 12 amino acids. V gave up 5 bases and J gave up 5 bases, with 9 bases separating them. The CDR3 bases are TGTGCCATCAGTCAGGGTCGGGAGACCCAGTACTTC. It codes for CAISQGRETQYF.

The chain couples TRBV6-5 to TRBJ2-3; possibly TRBD2 for D (7 bases). CDR3 length equals 12 residues. The germline gives CDR1 MNHEY, CDR2 SVGAGI. V dropped 9 bases and J dropped 9 bases, with 16 bases sitting between them. This chain's CDR3 is CASAGEGGTQYF. The CDR3 DNA sequence: TGTGCCAGTGCCGGGGAGGGGGGAACGCAGTATTTT.

This chain links TRBV7-2 with TRBJ1-5; weak D call: TRBD1 (6 bases). From germline, CDR1 is SGHTA and CDR2 FQGNSA. The CDR3 has 14 amino acids. The V end was cut by 6 bases, the J end by 1 base, with 10 bases between. CDR3 protein: CASSTGSSNQPQHF. The CDR3 region has the DNA TGTGCCAGCAGTACAGGGTCAAGCAATCAGCCCCAGCATTTT. Full variable domain (missing parts from reference TRBV7-2 and TRBJ1-5): GAGVSQSPSNKVTEKGKDVELRCDPISGHTALYWYRQSLGQGLEFLIYFQGNSAPDKSGLPSDRFSAERTGGSVSTLTIQRTQQEDSAVYLCASSTGSSNQPQHFGDGTRLSIL.

This chain uses TRBV7-9 with TRBJ2-1, with a tentative D call TRBD1 (6 bases). This CDR3 contains 14 residues. With 4 bases removed from V and 4 bases from J, the gap between germline ends came to 11 bases. Germline CDR1 and CDR2: SEHNR and FQNEAQ (reference sequence). The CDR3 DNA follows: TGTGCCAGCAGCTCCACAACAGGGTACAATGAGCAGTTCTTC. It encodes CASSSTTGYNEQFF.

The chain employs TRBV29-1 and TRBJ2-7; D remains ambiguous. Between the trimmed V and J ends, which lost 4 bases and 3 bases, there was a span of 10 bases. Per germline, CDR1 SQVTM and CDR2 ANQGSEA. The CDR3 runs 12 residues. The CDR3 spells CSVVRQNYEQYF. DNA for the CDR3: TGCAGCGTTGTGAGACAAAACTACGAGCAGTACTTC.

The chain employs TRBV20-1 and TRBJ1-2, with unresolved D. Germline values: CDR1 DFQATT, CDR2 SNEGSKA (reference sequence). The V and J ends lost 2 bases and 5 bases respectively, with 3 bases between them. This CDR3 is 10 amino acids long. The chain's CDR3 is CSARQYGYTF. CDR3 DNA sequence: TGCAGTGCTAGACAGTATGGCTACACCTTC.

This clone has just a few counts. The chain has TRBV7-8 and TRBJ1-3; the D is unclear. The CDR3 covers 13 residues. The germline V and J ends were trimmed by 10 bases and 3 bases, with 13 bases remaining between them. CDR1 and CDR2 from the germline V gene are SGHVS and FQNEAQ. CDR3 protein: CATQELSGNTIYF. For the CDR3, the DNA is TGTGCCACCCAAGAGTTGAGTGGAAACACCATATATTTT.

This chain connects TRBV19 to TRBJ1-2, with 8 bases identical to TRBD1. Per germline, CDR1 LNHDA and CDR2 SQIVND (reference sequence). V dropped 7 bases and J dropped 1; count of bases not matched to a gene: 8. This CDR3 is built from 15 residues. The CDR3 DNA sequence: TGTGCCAGTAAACGACAGGGGCAGTATAACTATGGCTACACCTTC. This sequence encodes CASKRQGQYNYGYTF.

The rearrangement uses TRBV4-3 and TRBJ1-2, with TRBD1 as a possible D gene (5 bases). Deletions cut 0 bases from V and 5 bases from J, with 13 bases between. This CDR3 comprises 15 residues. CDR1 and CDR2 from the germline V gene are LGHNA and YSLEER. This chain's CDR3 is CASSQDRAESYGYTF. The DNA of the CDR3 is TGCGCCAGCAGCCAAGACAGGGCAGAGTCGTATGGCTACACCTTC.

Details on this clone: One junction end disagrees with the germline gene, perhaps due to a read error. The rearrangement joins TRBV7-8 to TRBJ1-6, with 7 bases fitting TRBD1. Germline values: CDR1 SGHVS, CDR2 FQNEAQ. The CDR3 totals 15 residues. The CDR3 reads CASSLDRSFNSPLHF. CDR3 bases: TGTGCCAGCAGCTTGGACAGGTCCTTTAATTCACCCCTCCACTTT.

The J gene is TRBJ2-5, the V gene TRBV18; D gene ambiguous. CDR1 KGHSH and CDR2 LQKENI come from the germline V gene. Trimming shortened V by 3 bases and J by 5 bases, and 4 bases separated the two germline ends. This CDR3 is 11 amino acids long. CDR3 sequence reads: CASSPQETQYF. The CDR3 DNA reads as TGTGCCAGCTCACCCCAGGAGACCCAGTACTTC.

The chain joins TRBV27 to TRBJ2-5; a possible D gene is TRBD1 (6 bases). Looked up from germline, CDR1 is MNHEY and CDR2 is SMNVEV (reference sequence). The CDR3 is 11 amino acids. Trimming removed 5 bases from V and 11 bases from J, with 12 bases in between. The CDR3 DNA reads TGTGCCAGCAGTCCGCCGGGACAACAGTACTTC. It is translated as CASSPPGQQYF.

The genes are TRBV5-1 and TRBJ1-1; D is possibly TRBD1 (5 bases). The CDR3 consists of 15 residues. Germline assignment: CDR1 SGHRS and CDR2 YFSETQ. Trimming left V 6 bases short and J 4 bases short, with 19 bases between. Here the CDR3 DNA reads TGCGCCAGCACTCAGGGCCTCAAATGGAGCACTGAAGCTTTCTTT. It specifies CASTQGLKWSTEAFF.

The chain links TRBV2 to TRBJ1-2; 10 bases are a match to TRBD1. This CDR3 comprises 12 residues. Germline-derived CDR1 and CDR2 are SNHLY and FYNNEI. V was pared by 9 bases and J by 8 bases, with 6 bases of the junction left unmatched. For the CDR3, the DNA is TGTGCCAGTCGCGGGACAGGGGTCGGCTACACCTTC. The encoded protein is CASRGTGVGYTF.

The rearrangement uses TRBV7-9 and TRBJ2-1, with 9 nucleotides matching TRBD2. The CDR3 spans 17 residues. V lost 0 bases, J lost 5 bases, and 8 bases stayed unmatched. The germline V gene has CDR1 SEHNR and CDR2 FQNEAQ (reference sequence). CDR3 in amino acids: CASSLASGGTRDNEQFF. DNA of the CDR3: TGTGCCAGCAGCTTAGCTAGCGGGGGAACGAGAGACAATGAGCAGTTCTTC.

The J gene is TRBJ2-2, the V gene TRBV10-3; 7 bases agree with TRBD1. V lost 10 bases to trimming and J lost 5 bases; unmatched junction nucleotides: 7. This CDR3 region has 13 residues. Per the germline V gene, CDR1 is ENHRY and CDR2 is SYGVKD. As DNA, the CDR3 is TGTGCCACCCAACCAGGGGGTACCGGGGAGCTGTTTTTT. Its protein product is CATQPGGTGELFF.

The J gene is TRBJ1-4, the V gene TRBV7-6; the match to TRBD1 covers 9 bases. Germline V gene sequence: CDR1 SGHVS, CDR2 FNYEAQ. This CDR3 is 15 amino acids long. J lost 8 bases, V lost 2 bases, and 6 bases had no gene match. This CDR3 reads CASSLHRDRDEKLFF. The DNA of the CDR3 is TGTGCCAGCAGCTTACATCGGGACAGGGACGAAAAACTGTTTTTT.